This T cell receptor beta chain originates from a study of post-analysis software for immune sequencing data. Study background: Relapsing-remitting, secondary progressive and progressive-relapsing multiple sclerosis courses were included.

Turning to this clonotype: Its antigen is unknown.

cDNA libraries of TCR beta carried unique molecular identifiers. The source material, roughly 0.9 to 10 million T cells, gave rise to 450,000 to 550,000 cDNA molecules. TCRdb reanalysed the PCR reads using MiXCR and keeps one entry per CDR3 protein. The table lists around 400,000 distinct CDR3 sequences, around a third of them singletons. In germline, CDR1 is LGHNA, CDR2 YSLEER. There are 14 residues in the CDR3. Deletions cut 4 bases from V and 2 bases from J, with 8 bases between. Study findings and constraints: Roughly five TRBV segments were more frequent in patients than controls; TRBV5-6, TRBV5-1 and TRBV20-1 belonged to this group.

The receptor was derived from a girl under 18 with multiple sclerosis. Sequencing was performed on blood. The chain couples TRBV4-3 to TRBJ1-4; D gene ambiguous. This chain's CDR3 is CASSLAATNEKLFF. DNA of the CDR3: TGCGCCAGCAGCCTGGCGGCCACTAATGAAAAACTGTTTTTT.